This note documents a single T cell receptor (beta chain) sequence. Its antigen remains unidentified. The data are from a study of T cells after yellow fever vaccination. General observations from the study: Reappearance after the booster was seen for most primary-vaccination clones, at 96% CD4 and 70% to 90% CD8.

This CDR3 spans 14 amino acids. Trimming took 8 bases from V and 4 from J, leaving 17 bases between them. Per germline, CDR1 DFQATT and CDR2 SNEGSKA (reference sequence). MiXCR, run by TCRdb on the 5' RACE reads, gives a single entry per CDR3 protein. This repertoire shows about 75,000 distinct CDR3 sequences, around 7% found once; its top ten account for approximately 28%. The gene calls are TRBV20-1 and TRBJ2-2; no firm D call. This material consisted of CD8+ T cells sorted from PBMCs, taken more than 8 days after the first yellow fever vaccination. The receptor comes from a man between 18 and 29 years old who received the YFV17D yellow fever vaccine. In nucleotides, the CDR3 is TGCAGTCCCCCTCGGACCAGTCCCACCGGGGAGCTGTTTTTT. This encodes CSPPRTSPTGELFF.